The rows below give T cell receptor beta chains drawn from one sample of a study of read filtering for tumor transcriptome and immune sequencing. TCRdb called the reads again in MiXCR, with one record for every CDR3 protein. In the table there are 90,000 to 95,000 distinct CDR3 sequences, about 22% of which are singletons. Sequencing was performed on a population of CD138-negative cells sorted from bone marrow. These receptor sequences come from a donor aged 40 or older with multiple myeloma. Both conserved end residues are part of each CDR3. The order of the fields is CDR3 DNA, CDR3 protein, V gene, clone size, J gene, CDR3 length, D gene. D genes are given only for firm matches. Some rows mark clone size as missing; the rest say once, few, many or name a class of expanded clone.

cdr3_nt: TGCGCCAGCAGCTTAGAACAGGGACTTTTTTCTGAAGCTTTCTTT
cdr3_aa: CASSLEQGLFSEAFF
v_call: TRBV5-1
clone_size: many
j_call: TRBJ1-1
cdr3_length: 15
d_call: -

cdr3_nt: TGCGCCAGCAGCCAAGTAGCCGGCACTGAAGCTTTCTTT
cdr3_aa: CASSQVAGTEAFF
v_call: TRBV4-1
clone_size: few
j_call: TRBJ1-1
cdr3_length: 13
d_call: -

cdr3_nt: TGTGCCAGCTCACCTAGCGGGGAAAGAGAGACCCAGTACTTC
cdr3_aa: CASSPSGERETQYF
v_call: TRBV18
clone_size: -
j_call: TRBJ2-5
cdr3_length: 14
d_call: TRBD2

cdr3_nt: TGTGCCAGCATATCACTAGCGGGGCAGTACGAGCAGTACTTC
cdr3_aa: CASISLAGQYEQYF
v_call: TRBV2
clone_size: many
j_call: TRBJ2-7
cdr3_length: 14
d_call: TRBD2

cdr3_nt: TGTGCCAGCAGCCAGAGGGGAACAGATACGCAGTATTTT
cdr3_aa: CASSQRGTDTQYF
v_call: TRBV3-1
clone_size: many
j_call: TRBJ2-3
cdr3_length: 13
d_call: -

cdr3_nt: TGTGCCAGCAGCCGTGGGGACTACGAGCAGTACTTC
cdr3_aa: CASSRGDYEQYF
v_call: TRBV5-6
clone_size: many
j_call: TRBJ2-7
cdr3_length: 12
d_call: -

cdr3_nt: TGTGCCAGCAGTTACTCGCTGGATGTTTTGCGGGGGGGCACCGGGGAGCTGTTTTTT
cdr3_aa: CASSYSLDVLRGGTGELFF
v_call: TRBV6-5
clone_size: few
j_call: TRBJ2-2
cdr3_length: 19
d_call: TRBD2

cdr3_nt: TGCAGTGCTAGAGTTCTTCCCGGGGAGCTGTTTTTT
cdr3_aa: CSARVLPGELFF
v_call: TRBV20-1
clone_size: -
j_call: TRBJ2-2
cdr3_length: 12
d_call: -

cdr3_nt: TGCGCCAGCAGTGGACAGGGCACAGATACGCAGTATTTT
cdr3_aa: CASSGQGTDTQYF
v_call: TRBV5-1
clone_size: -
j_call: TRBJ2-3
cdr3_length: 13
d_call: TRBD1

cdr3_nt: TGTGCCAGCAGCCTAGGAGGTATCCCTTACAATGAGCAGTTCTTC
cdr3_aa: CASSLGGIPYNEQFF
v_call: TRBV14
clone_size: many
j_call: TRBJ2-1
cdr3_length: 15
d_call: -

cdr3_nt: TGTGCCAGCAGCTCCGGACAGAAAAACATTCAGTACTTC
cdr3_aa: CASSSGQKNIQYF
v_call: TRBV7-2
clone_size: -
j_call: TRBJ2-4
cdr3_length: 13
d_call: -

cdr3_nt: TGTGCCAGCAGCTCCCTTCCCGGGACAGAGGAGACCCAGTACTTC
cdr3_aa: CASSSLPGTEETQYF
v_call: TRBV7-9
clone_size: many
j_call: TRBJ2-5
cdr3_length: 15
d_call: TRBD1

cdr3_nt: TGTACCATCAGCTTAGGGGACAATGAGCAGTTCTTC
cdr3_aa: CTISLGDNEQFF
v_call: TRBV7-9
clone_size: -
j_call: TRBJ2-1
cdr3_length: 12
d_call: -

cdr3_nt: TGTGCCAGCAGAATGTACAGGGGGCGAGCCTCCTACGAGCAGTACTTC
cdr3_aa: CASRMYRGRASYEQYF
v_call: TRBV7-9
clone_size: few
j_call: TRBJ2-7
cdr3_length: 16
d_call: TRBD1

cdr3_nt: TGCGCCAGCAGCCAAACGCCCGGGATTGTGGGCGCAGATACGCAGTATTTT
cdr3_aa: CASSQTPGIVGADTQYF
v_call: TRBV4-1
clone_size: many
j_call: TRBJ2-3
cdr3_length: 17
d_call: -

cdr3_nt: TGTGCCAGCAGTTTAGCGGGGGGGACAGATACGCAGTATTTT
cdr3_aa: CASSLAGGTDTQYF
v_call: TRBV3-1
clone_size: large
j_call: TRBJ2-3
cdr3_length: 14
d_call: TRBD2

cdr3_nt: TGTGCCAGCAGAGACAATGAGCAGTTCTTC
cdr3_aa: CASRDNEQFF
v_call: TRBV6-2/TRBV6-3
clone_size: many
j_call: TRBJ2-1
cdr3_length: 10
d_call: -

cdr3_nt: TGTGCCAGCAGCTCGGCTTACATTAGCGGGGGGTTTCCCTACAATGAGCAGTTCTTC
cdr3_aa: CASSSAYISGGFPYNEQFF
v_call: TRBV7-9
clone_size: many
j_call: TRBJ2-1
cdr3_length: 19
d_call: TRBD2

cdr3_nt: TGTGCCAGTAGTATCATTGGGGACGGCGATGAGCAGTTCTTC
cdr3_aa: CASSIIGDGDEQFF
v_call: TRBV19
clone_size: many
j_call: TRBJ2-1
cdr3_length: 14
d_call: -

cdr3_nt: TGCGCCAGCAGCCAAACAGCTAACACTGAAGCTTTCTTT
cdr3_aa: CASSQTANTEAFF
v_call: TRBV5-1
clone_size: -
j_call: TRBJ1-1
cdr3_length: 13
d_call: -

cdr3_nt: TGTGCCAGCAGTTTTAGGCGGAGCGGGGGCTTCTACGAGCAGTACTTC
cdr3_aa: CASSFRRSGGFYEQYF
v_call: TRBV12-3/TRBV12-4
clone_size: many
j_call: TRBJ2-7
cdr3_length: 16
d_call: TRBD2

cdr3_nt: TGTGCCAGCCTCCGAACGGCAGGGGGCGACGACTATGGCTACGCCTTC
cdr3_aa: CASLRTAGGDDYGYAF
v_call: TRBV2
clone_size: -
j_call: TRBJ1-2
cdr3_length: 16
d_call: TRBD1

cdr3_nt: TGTGCCAGCTCACCTACACGACTTAACACCGGGGAGCTGTTTTTT
cdr3_aa: CASSPTRLNTGELFF
v_call: TRBV18
clone_size: -
j_call: TRBJ2-2
cdr3_length: 15
d_call: -

cdr3_nt: TGTGCCAGCAGTGTCCTTAGGGGAGGTACGCAGTATTTT
cdr3_aa: CASSVLRGGTQYF
v_call: TRBV6-5
clone_size: few
j_call: TRBJ2-3
cdr3_length: 13
d_call: -

cdr3_nt: TGCGCCAGCAGCGGACAGGGGGCGGGAGATACGCAGTATTTT
cdr3_aa: CASSGQGAGDTQYF
v_call: TRBV5-1
clone_size: many
j_call: TRBJ2-3
cdr3_length: 14
d_call: TRBD1

cdr3_nt: TGTGCCAGCAGCTTGCTAGCGGGGGGGCCAAACAAAGAGATCCAGTACTTC
cdr3_aa: CASSLLAGGPNKEIQYF
v_call: TRBV5-4
clone_size: -
j_call: TRBJ2-5
cdr3_length: 17
d_call: TRBD2

cdr3_nt: TGTGCCAGCAGGGGACGGTTCTACGAGCAGTACTTC
cdr3_aa: CASRGRFYEQYF
v_call: TRBV6-6
clone_size: -
j_call: TRBJ2-7
cdr3_length: 12
d_call: -

cdr3_nt: TGCAGTGCCCCCGGACCCGGACTTGAAGCTTTCTTT
cdr3_aa: CSAPGPGLEAFF
v_call: TRBV20-1
clone_size: many
j_call: TRBJ1-1
cdr3_length: 12
d_call: -

cdr3_nt: TGTGCCAGCACCCTCGGGACTGAAGCTTTCTTT
cdr3_aa: CASTLGTEAFF
v_call: TRBV6-2/TRBV6-3
clone_size: many
j_call: TRBJ1-1
cdr3_length: 11
d_call: -

cdr3_nt: TGTGCCAGCAGCCTGACAGGGTTTGAGTACAATGAGCGGTTCTTT
cdr3_aa: CASSLTGFEYNERFF
v_call: TRBV28
clone_size: -
j_call: TRBJ2-1
cdr3_length: 15
d_call: TRBD1

cdr3_nt: TGTGCCACCCGCCCTTCCTACAATGAGCAGTTCTTC
cdr3_aa: CATRPSYNEQFF
v_call: TRBV19
clone_size: many
j_call: TRBJ2-1
cdr3_length: 12
d_call: -

cdr3_nt: TGCAGCGTTGAGGGTGCCTACAGTAATGAGCAGTTCTTC
cdr3_aa: CSVEGAYSNEQFF
v_call: TRBV29-1
clone_size: few
j_call: TRBJ2-1
cdr3_length: 13
d_call: -

cdr3_nt: TGTGCCACCAGTCAGGGATCCACAGATACGCAGTATTTT
cdr3_aa: CATSQGSTDTQYF
v_call: TRBV15
clone_size: many
j_call: TRBJ2-3
cdr3_length: 13
d_call: -

cdr3_nt: TGCAGTGCTAGATATAGCGGGGGGGCGTATACGCAGTATTTT
cdr3_aa: CSARYSGGAYTQYF
v_call: TRBV20-1
clone_size: many
j_call: TRBJ2-3
cdr3_length: 14
d_call: TRBD2

cdr3_nt: TGTGCCAGCAGCTCCAGGGTAAGGAGCTATCAGCCCCAGCATTTT
cdr3_aa: CASSSRVRSYQPQHF
v_call: TRBV5-6
clone_size: -
j_call: TRBJ1-5
cdr3_length: 15
d_call: -

cdr3_nt: TGTGCCAGCAGTTTGGTCCGGCCCACTGAAGCTTTCTTT
cdr3_aa: CASSLVRPTEAFF
v_call: TRBV28
clone_size: many
j_call: TRBJ1-1
cdr3_length: 13
d_call: -

cdr3_nt: TGTGCCAGCAGCTTTAGCGGGGGGCCGAACACCGGGGAGCTGTTTTTT
cdr3_aa: CASSFSGGPNTGELFF
v_call: TRBV11-2
clone_size: many
j_call: TRBJ2-2
cdr3_length: 16
d_call: TRBD2

cdr3_nt: TGCGCCAGCAGCTCATCGGGGGGAAATTCACCCCTCCACTTT
cdr3_aa: CASSSSGGNSPLHF
v_call: TRBV5-1
clone_size: -
j_call: TRBJ1-6
cdr3_length: 14
d_call: -